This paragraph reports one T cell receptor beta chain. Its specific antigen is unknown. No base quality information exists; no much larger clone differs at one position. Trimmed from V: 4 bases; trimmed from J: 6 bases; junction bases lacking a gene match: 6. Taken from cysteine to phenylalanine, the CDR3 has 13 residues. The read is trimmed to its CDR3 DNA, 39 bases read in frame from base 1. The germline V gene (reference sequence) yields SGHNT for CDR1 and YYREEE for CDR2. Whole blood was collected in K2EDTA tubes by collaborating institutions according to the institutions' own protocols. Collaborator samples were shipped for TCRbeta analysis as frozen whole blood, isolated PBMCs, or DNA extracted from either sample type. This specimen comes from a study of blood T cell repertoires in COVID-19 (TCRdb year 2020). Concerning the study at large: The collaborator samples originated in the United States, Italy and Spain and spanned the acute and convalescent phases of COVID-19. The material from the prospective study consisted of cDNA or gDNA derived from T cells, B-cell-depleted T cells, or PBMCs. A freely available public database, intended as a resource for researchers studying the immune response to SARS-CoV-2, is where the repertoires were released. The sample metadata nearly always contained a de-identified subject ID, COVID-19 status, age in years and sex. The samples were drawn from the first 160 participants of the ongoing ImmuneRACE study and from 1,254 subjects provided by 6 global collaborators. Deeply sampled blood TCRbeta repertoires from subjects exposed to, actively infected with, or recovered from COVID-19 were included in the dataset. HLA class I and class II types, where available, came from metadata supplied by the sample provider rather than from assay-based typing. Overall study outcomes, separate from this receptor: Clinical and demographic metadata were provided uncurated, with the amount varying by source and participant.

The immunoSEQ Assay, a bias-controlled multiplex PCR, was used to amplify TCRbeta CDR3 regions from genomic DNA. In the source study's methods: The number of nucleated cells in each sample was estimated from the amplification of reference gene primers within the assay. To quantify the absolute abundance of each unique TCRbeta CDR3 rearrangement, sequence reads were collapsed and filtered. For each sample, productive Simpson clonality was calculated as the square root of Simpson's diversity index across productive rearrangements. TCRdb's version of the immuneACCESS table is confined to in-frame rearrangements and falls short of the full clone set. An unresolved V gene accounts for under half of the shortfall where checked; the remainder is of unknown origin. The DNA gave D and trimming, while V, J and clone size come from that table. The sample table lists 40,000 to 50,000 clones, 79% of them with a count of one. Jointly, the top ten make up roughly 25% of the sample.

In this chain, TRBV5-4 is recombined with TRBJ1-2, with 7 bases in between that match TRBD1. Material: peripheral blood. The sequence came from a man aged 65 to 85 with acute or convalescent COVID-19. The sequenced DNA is TGTGCCAGCAGCCAAGACAGGGAGAATGGCTACACCTTC. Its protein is CASSQDRENGYTF.